The sequence of this T cell receptor (beta chain) was determined in a study of T cells in Graves' hyperthyroidism and ophthalmopathy (dated by TCRdb to about 2019). Regarding the research as a whole: Peripheral blood was collected at initial diagnosis, before any treatment. To identify TCR V-J signatures that set the groups apart, the researchers used a discovery cohort of 90 to 100 patients, made up of fewer than 50 with Graves' ophthalmopathy and some 58 with stable Graves' hyperthyroidism. Prospective prediction of ophthalmopathy was tested in an independent validation cohort consisting of about 19 hyperthyroidism patients and some 17 patients who later progressed to ophthalmopathy. The 75 to 100 discovery patients were divided at random into training and test sets in a 7:3 ratio. Thyroid tissue and blood T-cell repertoires from over 5 Graves' hyperthyroidism patients were also compared in the study. Following sampling, methimazole starting at 30 mg daily was given to hyperthyroidism patients, and high-dose intravenous methylprednisolone was given to ophthalmopathy patients. TCR Vbeta CDR3 sequencing of around 130 peripheral blood samples (under 45 ophthalmopathy, about 75 hyperthyroidism and approximately 17 progressor patients) is reported in the paper.

V is pruned by 0 bases and J by 3 bases, leaving 7 bases of the junction without a gene match. There are 16 amino acids in the CDR3, from cysteine to phenylalanine inclusive. Only the CDR3 part of the read is kept: 48 bases, read in frame from the first base. As encoded in the germline V gene, CDR1 is SGDLS while CDR2 is YYNGEE. The TCR beta CDR3 regions were amplified from the RNA transcripts. For the first round of RT-PCR on the TCR CDR3, the HTBI primer set was used together with the Qiagen OneStep RT-PCR kit. A second multiplex PCR round built the libraries, followed by size selection and purification. Sequencing of the libraries was done on an Illumina HiSeq2000 using paired-end 100 bp reads. The paper's processing steps were these. SOAPnuke was used to process the raw data, removing reads that contained adapters or uncalled bases, had a mean Phred below 15, or lacked an exact match to the constant primer or identifier. COPE v1.2.5 was used to merge high-quality paired reads, and clonotypes were defined as unique nucleotide sequences. Clonotypes were aligned to IMGT TRBV, TRBD and TRBJ reference segments using MiTCR v1.1. The analysis was restricted to V-J combinations with a frequency above 0.0001, which together covered just over 99% of the repertoires. A TCS score was defined as the ratio between F50 (clonal expansion) and ExV (chaos), using BLOSUM62-based TCRdist between CDR3 peptides within each V-J. Welch's t-statistics and random forest reduced roughly 500 V-J features to about 13, which were used in a naive Bayes classifier (R e1071). The public reads were quality trimmed at Q25 with fastp and then assembled into clones with MiXCR by TCRdb, keeping productive beta chains. Under each unique CDR3 protein, matching rows form one entry showing the most common genes and DNA. These V and J calls derive from TCRdb rather than the authors' analysis. Within this sample are fewer than 600,000 distinct CDR3 sequences, with around 15% of them counted one time only. In total, the top ten clones hold about 15% of the sample.

Stable Graves' hyperthyroidism was defined as no progression to ophthalmopathy during 18 months of follow-up. Hyperthyroidism patients were newly diagnosed, with disease duration under 2 months, and aged 18 to 65 years. Patients with uncontrolled infections, other autoimmune diseases, pregnancy or lactation were excluded. Diagnoses relied on clinical symptoms, serum thyroxine and TRAb, thyroid ultrasound and orbital computed tomography. Ficoll-Paque density gradient centrifugation was used to isolate PBMCs from approximately 10 ml of fresh peripheral blood. Total RNA was extracted using Trizol reagent, and RNA quality was assessed on an Agilent 2100 Bioanalyzer. This clonotype has ten or more counts. What antigen it recognizes has not been identified. No base quality values were provided; no much bigger clone lies one nucleotide off. General findings and caveats noted by the study authors: Most expanded thyroid clonotypes (frequency above 0.001) were also detected in blood, suggesting blood repertoires may reflect thyroid immune responses. A 13 V-J signature model separated ophthalmopathy from stable hyperthyroidism, with approximately 87% sensitivity and about 81% specificity in cross-validation and 80%/75% in testing. In validation, the model predicted progression to ophthalmopathy with approximately 71% sensitivity and about 72% specificity, a median of approximately 6.5 months before onset. Sample size was not statistically predetermined, and investigators were not blinded to group allocation.

The chain is encoded by TRBV9 joined to TRBJ2-7, with 9 middle bases fitting TRBD1. This TCR was sampled from a woman aged 40 to 55 with Graves' hyperthyroidism. The sequencing sample was made of blood. The encoded CDR3 is CASSVAPGTGIYEQYF. The DNA sequence reads TGTGCCAGCAGCGTAGCGCCCGGGACAGGGATCTACGAGCAGTACTTC.